These T cell receptor beta chains were read from a single sample in a study of CD8 T cells in Susac syndrome. TCRdb re-derived calls from the immunoSEQ multiplex PCR reads in MiXCR, one entry per CDR3 protein. This sample has 150,000 to 200,000 distinct CDR3 sequences, with about 93% found just once. The sequencing sample was made of CD4+ T cells from PBMCs. These receptors all come from a human donor in good health. Both conserved end residues are part of each CDR3. The order of the fields is J gene, clone size, V gene, D gene, CDR3 DNA, CDR3 protein. The D gene is left open where the match is weak. Some rows mark clone size as missing; the rest say once, few, many or name a class of expanded clone.

j_call: TRBJ2-3
clone_size: NA
v_call: TRBV3-1
d_call: NA
cdr3_nt: TGTGCCAGCAACCTACAGGGAGAAGATACGCAGTATTTT
cdr3_aa: CASNLQGEDTQYF

j_call: TRBJ2-5
clone_size: NA
v_call: TRBV4-3
d_call: TRBD2
cdr3_nt: TGCGCCAGCAGCCAAACAATTAGCGGGGGCGAGACCCAGTACTTC
cdr3_aa: CASSQTISGGETQYF

j_call: TRBJ2-1
clone_size: NA
v_call: TRBV18
d_call: NA
cdr3_nt: TGTGCCAGCTCACCTCGACAAAGCTCCTACAATGAGCAGTTCTTC
cdr3_aa: CASSPRQSSYNEQFF

j_call: TRBJ1-1
clone_size: once
v_call: TRBV14
d_call: NA
cdr3_nt: TGTGCCAGCAGCCAAGATTTGGGGCGGATGGAAGCTTTCTTT
cdr3_aa: CASSQDLGRMEAFF

j_call: TRBJ1-2
clone_size: NA
v_call: TRBV30
d_call: TRBD1
cdr3_nt: TGTGCCAGCCAGACAGGGGCGCAAGGTGGCTACACCTTC
cdr3_aa: CASQTGAQGGYTF

j_call: TRBJ2-2
clone_size: NA
v_call: TRBV27
d_call: NA
cdr3_nt: TGTGCCAGCAGACTGCGGTCAGCCGGGGAGCTGTTTTTT
cdr3_aa: CASRLRSAGELFF

j_call: TRBJ1-6
clone_size: NA
v_call: TRBV27
d_call: NA
cdr3_nt: TGTGCCAGCAGTTTGGAGGGTTTAAGTGGAAATTCACCCCTCCACTTT
cdr3_aa: CASSLEGLSGNSPLHF

j_call: TRBJ2-3
clone_size: NA
v_call: TRBV27
d_call: NA
cdr3_nt: TGTGCCAGCAGTCTGAGACTCCACACAGATACGCAGTATTTT
cdr3_aa: CASSLRLHTDTQYF

j_call: TRBJ1-2
clone_size: once
v_call: TRBV12-3/TRBV12-4
d_call: NA
cdr3_nt: TGTGCCAGCAGTACCTGGGAACAGGCTGGCGGCTACACCTTC
cdr3_aa: CASSTWEQAGGYTF

j_call: TRBJ1-1
clone_size: NA
v_call: TRBV20-1
d_call: NA
cdr3_nt: TGCAGTGCTAGAGGGGCAGCAGTAGAAGCTTTCTTT
cdr3_aa: CSARGAAVEAFF

j_call: TRBJ2-7
clone_size: NA
v_call: TRBV3-1
d_call: TRBD2
cdr3_nt: TGTGCCAGCAGCCGGCTAGCGGGGAGCTACGAGCAGTACTTC
cdr3_aa: CASSRLAGSYEQYF

j_call: TRBJ2-7
clone_size: NA
v_call: TRBV20-1
d_call: NA
cdr3_nt: TGCAGTGCTTCCCGGGCTTCTGACGAGCAGTACTTC
cdr3_aa: CSASRASDEQYF

j_call: TRBJ1-2
clone_size: NA
v_call: TRBV3-1
d_call: TRBD1
cdr3_nt: TGTGCCAGCAGCCTGACAGGGGACCTTTATGGCTACACCTTC
cdr3_aa: CASSLTGDLYGYTF

j_call: TRBJ2-4
clone_size: NA
v_call: TRBV29-1
d_call: NA
cdr3_nt: TGCAGCTTCGCCGGTGGGACACCAAACATTCAGTACTTC
cdr3_aa: CSFAGGTPNIQYF

j_call: TRBJ2-7
clone_size: NA
v_call: TRBV14
d_call: NA
cdr3_nt: TGTGCCAGCAGCCCTAGATCGAGAGACGAGCAGTACTTC
cdr3_aa: CASSPRSRDEQYF

j_call: TRBJ2-3
clone_size: NA
v_call: TRBV4-2
d_call: NA
cdr3_nt: TGTGCCAGCAGCCGGCGGGATCGCACAGATACGCAGTATTTT
cdr3_aa: CASSRRDRTDTQYF

j_call: TRBJ2-4
clone_size: NA
v_call: TRBV28
d_call: TRBD2
cdr3_nt: TGTGCCAGCTCTAGCGGGGGGGCGGTCAAAAACATTCAGTACTTC
cdr3_aa: CASSSGGAVKNIQYF

j_call: TRBJ2-2
clone_size: NA
v_call: TRBV3-1
d_call: NA
cdr3_nt: TGTGCCAGCAGCCACGGCAGAGGCCCGAACACCGGGGAGCTGTTTTTT
cdr3_aa: CASSHGRGPNTGELFF

j_call: TRBJ1-2
clone_size: NA
v_call: TRBV4-3
d_call: NA
cdr3_nt: TGCGCCAGCAGCCCGAGTTTCGAGCCGTTTGGGGGCTACACCTTC
cdr3_aa: CASSPSFEPFGGYTF

j_call: TRBJ2-1
clone_size: NA
v_call: TRBV7-2
d_call: NA
cdr3_nt: TGTGCCAGCAGCTGGTCGGGACCCTCCTACAATGAGCAGTTCTTC
cdr3_aa: CASSWSGPSYNEQFF

j_call: TRBJ2-5
clone_size: NA
v_call: TRBV30
d_call: NA
cdr3_nt: TGTGCCTGGAGTACGGGGGGCCTCCAAGAGACCCAGTACTTC
cdr3_aa: CAWSTGGLQETQYF

j_call: TRBJ1-6
clone_size: NA
v_call: TRBV30
d_call: NA
cdr3_nt: TGTGCCTGGAGTCTCGGAGGAGGCTATAATTCACCCCTCCACTTT
cdr3_aa: CAWSLGGGYNSPLHF

j_call: TRBJ2-5
clone_size: NA
v_call: TRBV30
d_call: NA
cdr3_nt: TGTGCCTGGAGTTCTGGATCTCTCGTGCAGACCCAGTACTTC
cdr3_aa: CAWSSGSLVQTQYF

j_call: TRBJ2-3
clone_size: NA
v_call: TRBV3-1
d_call: NA
cdr3_nt: TGTGCCAGCAGCCAAGGGGGGCGCCACCGCACAGATACGCAGTATTTT
cdr3_aa: CASSQGGRHRTDTQYF

j_call: TRBJ2-1
clone_size: NA
v_call: TRBV3-1
d_call: NA
cdr3_nt: TGTGCCAGCAGCCAAGATGTGGCGGGGAGCTCCTACAATGAGCAGTTCTTC
cdr3_aa: CASSQDVAGSSYNEQFF

j_call: TRBJ1-5
clone_size: NA
v_call: TRBV5-1
d_call: TRBD1
cdr3_nt: TGCGCCAGCAGCCCTTTTGGGGTCGACAGGGGCAATCAGCCCCAGCATTTT
cdr3_aa: CASSPFGVDRGNQPQHF